The following is a T cell receptor beta chain sequence with its context. These data come from a study of shared clonotypes between healthy human individuals. Study-level information: Three CD4 naive, three CD4 memory, two CD8 naive and one CD8 memory plate were used per donor.

Replicate PCRs for sorted subsets used 200 to 250 ng DNA; this equaled 30,000 to 35,000 T cell genomes. Per the authors' pipeline: Filtering differed because ImmunoSEQ produced junction-only sequences that carried no quality scores. Using immunoSEQ multiplex PCR, the repertoire was profiled, and TCRdb retains in-frame clones only, with some absent. V, J and clone size were drawn from that table, and D and trimming were deduced from the DNA. The data hold about 2,200,000 clones, with roughly 91% observed a single time. Positive CCR7 selection of CD45RO-negative cells yielded the naive CD8 cells, and terminally differentiated effector memory CD45RA+ cells were excluded. V shed 5 bases, J shed 0 bases, and the junction held 4 bases outside the gene matches. This CDR3 has 16 residues. Germline CDR1 SGHTA, CDR2 FQGTGA.

This receptor was identified in a man aged 18 to 35 in good health. Some clones in this sample may be carry-over from other donors' samples. The sequenced material came from naive CD8+ T cells from PBMCs. V gene TRBV7-3 combines with J gene TRBJ2-3; the match to TRBD2 covers 11 bases. The CDR3 DNA follows: TGTGCCAGCAGCCTCAGGACTAGCGGGAGCACAGATACGCAGTATTTT. Translating gives CASSLRTSGSTDTQYF.